The 20 T cell receptor beta chains reported below all come from one sample, sequenced in a study of blood T cell repertoires in COVID-19. Sequencing used immunoSEQ multiplex PCR; TCRdb keeps in-frame clones, though not all of them. The table has about 250,000 clones, roughly nine tenths seen once. Specimen: peripheral blood. These receptors were obtained from a woman aged 60-75 years who had recovered from COVID-19.

The chain uses TRBV5-1 and TRBJ1-1, with D uncertain. Germline V lookup: CDR1 SGHRS, CDR2 YFSETQ. The CDR3 covers 15 residues. V lost 0 bases and J lost 2, with 11 bases in between. The CDR3 DNA reads TGCGCCAGCAGCTTGGGGCCCTCACGAAACACTGAAGCTTTCTTT. Translating gives CASSLGPSRNTEAFF. The full variable domain, in which reference TRBV5-1 and TRBJ1-1 provide the parts outside the CDR3, is KAGVTQTPRYLIKTRGQQVTLSCSPISGHRSVSWYQQTPGQGLQFLFEYFSETQRNKGNFPGRFSGRQFSNSRSEMNVSTLELGDSALYLCASSLGPSRNTEAFFGQGTRLTVV.

The J gene is TRBJ1-2, the V gene TRBV6-5; D is undetermined. CDR1 is MNHEY, CDR2 SVGAGI, per germline. The CDR3 is 14 amino acids. V lost 2 bases and J lost 4, with 11 bases in between. The CDR3 sequence: CASSYQTDAYGYTF. The DNA of the CDR3 is TGTGCCAGCAGTTACCAAACAGACGCCTATGGCTACACCTTC.

The V call is TRBV9, the J call TRBJ2-1; no clear D gene. Trimming stripped 0 bases from V and 8 bases from J, with 9 bases between. CDR1 and CDR2 from the germline V gene are SGDLS and YYNGEE. The CDR3 totals 13 residues. The CDR3 nucleotides read TGTGCCAGCAGCGTAGGGCTAGTTCATGAGCAGTTCTTC. Its protein is CASSVGLVHEQFF.

The table lists this clone with a few counts. The rearrangement links TRBV5-1 to TRBJ1-6; perhaps TRBD1 as D (5 bases). CDR1 is SGHRS and CDR2 is YFSETQ in the germline V gene. The CDR3 sequence is 14 residues long. V shed 1 base and J shed 7 bases, with 9 bases lying between them. Here the CDR3 reads CASSLFRGNSPLHF. The CDR3 coding sequence is TGCGCCAGCAGCTTGTTTAGGGGCAATTCACCCCTCCACTTT.

This chain joins TRBV7-2 and TRBJ2-1; D may be TRBD1 (5 bases). Germline CDR1 is SGHTA and CDR2 is FQGNSA. The CDR3 loop spans 14 amino acids. V shed 4 bases and J shed 6 bases, with 13 bases lying between them. As DNA, the CDR3 is TGTGCCAGCAGCTCAAGTAGACAGACCAATGAGCAGTTCTTC. Translating gives CASSSSRQTNEQFF.

This clone has only one observation. The V gene is TRBV7-2, the J gene TRBJ2-2; TRBD1 aligns across 9 bases. V shed 2 bases and J 6 bases; nucleotides not matched to a gene: 4. The CDR3 has 15 residues. Germline CDR1 reads SGHTA; CDR2 reads FQGNSA. The CDR3 nucleotides are TGTGCCAGCAGCTTAACAGGGGGCTTGGCCGGGGAGCTGTTTTTT. Residues: CASSLTGGLAGELFF.

The rearrangement links TRBV6-5 to TRBJ1-6; no clear D gene. The CDR3 runs to 13 residues. The germline V and J ends were trimmed by 0 bases and 7 bases, with 4 bases remaining between them. Germline CDR1 is MNHEY and CDR2 is SVGAGI. CDR3 bases: TGTGCCAGCAGTTACTCGACAAATTCACCCCTCCACTTT. Translation: CASSYSTNSPLHF.

The chain couples TRBV3-1 (or the pseudogene TRBV3-2) to TRBJ2-5; 13 bases map to TRBD2. The germline CDR1 and CDR2 sequences are LGHDT and YNNKEL (reference sequence). CDR3 length: 15 residues. J lost 5 bases, V lost 8 bases, and 8 bases had no gene match. The CDR3 sequence is CASLRLAGGGETQYF. The CDR3 DNA follows: TGTGCCAGCCTTAGACTAGCGGGGGGAGGGGAGACCCAGTACTTC.

This chain links TRBV11-2 with TRBJ2-7; 8 nucleotides agree with TRBD2. This CDR3 is built from 13 residues. Germline CDR1 reads SGHAT; CDR2 reads FQNNGV. V gave up 4 bases and J gave up 4 bases; unmatched junction bases: 3. CDR3 loop: CASSWSGGYEQYF. CDR3 bases: TGTGCCAGCAGCTGGAGCGGGGGTTACGAGCAGTACTTC.

The gene calls are TRBV6-2 or TRBV6-3 and TRBJ1-2; unclear D gene. Germline V gene lookup returns CDR1 MNHEY and CDR2 SVGEGT. This CDR3 is built from 15 residues. V lost 0 bases and J 4 bases, leaving 12 bases between the germline ends. The CDR3 protein is CASSYSKSSIYGYTF. The CDR3 region has the DNA TGTGCCAGCAGTTACTCGAAGTCGAGCATCTATGGCTACACCTTC.

CDR3 sequence (DNA): TGTGCCAGCACCCCGGGAGGGGGGGCAGATACGCAGTATTTT. Its translation is CASTPGGGADTQYF. V is TRBV2 and J is TRBJ2-3; 8 bases agree with TRBD2. The V segment lost 7 bases and the J segment 4 bases; nucleotides outside the gene matches: 7. This CDR3 comprises 14 residues. Germline-derived CDR1 and CDR2 are SNHLY and FYNNEI.

In this sample, this clone turned up a few times. The chain combines TRBV12-3 or TRBV12-4 with TRBJ2-1; D perhaps matches TRBD1 (5 bases). The germline V and J ends were trimmed by 6 bases and 2 bases, with 8 bases remaining between them. CDR3 length: 13 amino acids. The CDR3 protein is CASRTAPYNEQFF. The CDR3 bases are TGTGCCAGCAGGACAGCCCCCTACAATGAGCAGTTCTTC.

V is TRBV7-9 and J is TRBJ2-5; D not resolved. The CDR3 runs to 13 residues. Trimming cost V 4 bases and J 0 bases, with 6 bases left between them. Germline-derived CDR1 and CDR2 are SEHNR and FQNEAQ (reference sequence). The CDR3 protein is CASSYTNQETQYF. CDR3 nucleotide sequence: TGTGCCAGCAGCTACACAAACCAAGAGACCCAGTACTTC.

The V and J genes are TRBV6-4 and TRBJ2-2, with TRBD2 matching 7 bases. J lost 7 bases, V lost 6 bases, and 8 bases had no gene match. The CDR3 runs to 14 residues. The germline gives CDR1 MRHNA, CDR2 SNTAGT. CDR3 nucleotides: TGTGCCAGCAGACTGGAAGCGGGGTACGGGGAGCTGTTTTTT. Translation: CASRLEAGYGELFF.

J is TRBJ1-3 and V is TRBV28; weak D call: TRBD1 (6 bases). Per germline, CDR1 MDHEN and CDR2 SYDVKM. V was clipped by 7 bases and J by 3 bases, with 10 bases between them. The CDR3 consists of 13 residues. The CDR3: CASTGGYGNTIYF. For the CDR3, the DNA is TGTGCCAGCACGGGGGGCTATGGAAACACCATATATTTT.

The rearrangement links TRBV5-1 to TRBJ1-4; 11 bases align to TRBD1. The germline V gene has CDR1 SGHRS and CDR2 YFSETQ. The length of the CDR3 is 15 residues. V dropped 5 bases and J dropped 7; count of bases not matched to a gene: 7. CDR3 sequence: CASSKYGTGGEKLFF. CDR3 nucleotide sequence: TGCGCCAGCAGTAAATATGGGACAGGGGGTGAAAAACTGTTTTTT. Full variable domain (remainder filled in from reference TRBV5-1 and TRBJ1-4): KAGVTQTPRYLIKTRGQQVTLSCSPISGHRSVSWYQQTPGQGLQFLFEYFSETQRNKGNFPGRFSGRQFSNSRSEMNVSTLELGDSALYLCASSKYGTGGEKLFFGSGTQLSVL.

This sequence joins TRBV29-1 and TRBJ2-7; TRBD1 matches at 8 bases. The J segment lost 6 bases and the V segment lost 7 bases, leaving 11 bases of the junction unmatched. CDR1 is SQVTM, CDR2 ANQGSEA, per germline. This CDR3 comprises 13 residues. The CDR3 loop reads CSAILGQGGEQYF. CDR3 nucleotide sequence: TGCAGCGCCATACTTGGACAGGGCGGCGAGCAGTACTTC.

About this clone: At one of its ends the junction is not consistent with the germline gene, which may arise from a read error. The chain is built from TRBV7-7 and TRBJ1-6; 7 bases line up with TRBD1. CDR1 is SSHAT, CDR2 FNYEAQ, per germline (reference sequence). This CDR3 has 19 residues. The CDR3 protein is CASSLAGGCQHSYNSPLHF. The CDR3 DNA reads TGTGCTAGCAGCTTAGCAGGGGGTTGTCAACACTCCTATAATTCACCCCTCCACTTT.

V gene TRBV7-2 combines with J gene TRBJ2-7; the match to TRBD2 covers 8 bases. The germline CDR1 and CDR2 sequences are SGHTA and FQGNSA. The CDR3 is 17 amino acids. Unmatched junction bases numbered 14, after V lost 6 bases and J lost 1 base. Written as DNA, the CDR3 is TGTGCCAGCAGTCCTCTGGCGGGGGGACCCCTATCCTACGAGCAGTACTTC. Translation: CASSPLAGGPLSYEQYF. The full variable domain, its missing parts supplied by reference TRBV7-2 and TRBJ2-7, is GAGVSQSPSNKVTEKGKDVELRCDPISGHTALYWYRQSLGQGLEFLIYFQGNSAPDKSGLPSDRFSAERTGGSVSTLTIQRTQQEDSAVYLCASSPLAGGPLSYEQYFGPGTRLTVT.

The rearrangement joins TRBV5-8 to TRBJ1-5; the D gene is possibly TRBD1 (6 bases). This CDR3 has 15 amino acids. V lost 2 bases and J 4 bases, leaving 13 bases between the germline ends. In germline, CDR1 is SGHTS, CDR2 YDEGEE. CDR3 loop: CASSFRGGNNQPQHF. CDR3 nucleotides: TGTGCCAGCAGCTTCAGGGGAGGGAATAATCAGCCCCAGCATTTT.